This T cell receptor (beta chain) is from a study of T cells in Graves' hyperthyroidism and ophthalmopathy. Patients aged 18 to 65 had newly diagnosed hyperthyroidism lasting under 2 months. Study-level points and caveats: In validation, the model predicted ophthalmopathy. These predictions came a median about 6.2 months before onset.

This clonotype appeared a few times. Its cognate antigen is unknown. Trimming stripped 0 bases from V and 3 bases from J, with 15 bases between. CDR1 is MGHRA and CDR2 is YSYEKL in the germline V gene. The CDR3 covers 16 residues. Amplification targeted TCR beta CDR3 regions from RNA transcripts. The HTBI primer set drove a first-round RT-PCR of the TCR CDR3. In TCRdb, the multiplex PCR reads were re-called with MiXCR into one record per CDR3 protein. The sample holds approximately 590,000 distinct CDR3 sequences, 35% to 55% seen once. The receptor was isolated from a young woman with Graves' hyperthyroidism. The chain uses TRBV4-1 and TRBJ2-7; D gene ambiguous. Source material: peripheral blood or thyroid tissue (not recorded which). The CDR3 DNA reads as TGCGCCAGCAGCCAAGAATGGGTAAGAATAGACTACGAGCAGTACTTC. Translated, it gives CASSQEWVRIDYEQYF.